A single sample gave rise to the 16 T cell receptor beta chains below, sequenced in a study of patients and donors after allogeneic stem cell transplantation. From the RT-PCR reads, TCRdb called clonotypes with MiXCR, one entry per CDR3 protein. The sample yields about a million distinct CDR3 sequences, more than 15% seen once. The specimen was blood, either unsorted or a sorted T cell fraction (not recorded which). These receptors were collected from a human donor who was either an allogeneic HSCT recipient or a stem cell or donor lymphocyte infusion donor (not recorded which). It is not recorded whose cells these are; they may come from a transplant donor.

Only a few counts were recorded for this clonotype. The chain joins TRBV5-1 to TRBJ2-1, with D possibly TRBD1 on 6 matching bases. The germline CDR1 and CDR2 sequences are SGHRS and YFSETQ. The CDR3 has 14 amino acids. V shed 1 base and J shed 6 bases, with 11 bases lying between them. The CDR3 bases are TGCGCCAGCAGCTTGAGTAGGGGGTCCAATGAGCAGTTCTTC. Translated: CASSLSRGSNEQFF.

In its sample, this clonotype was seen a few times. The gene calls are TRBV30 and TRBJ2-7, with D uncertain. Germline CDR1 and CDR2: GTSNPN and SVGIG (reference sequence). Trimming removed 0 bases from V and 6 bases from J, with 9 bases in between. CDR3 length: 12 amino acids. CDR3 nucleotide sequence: TGTGCCTGGAGTGTACTGGTGGGCGAGCAGTACTTC. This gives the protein CAWSVLVGEQYF.

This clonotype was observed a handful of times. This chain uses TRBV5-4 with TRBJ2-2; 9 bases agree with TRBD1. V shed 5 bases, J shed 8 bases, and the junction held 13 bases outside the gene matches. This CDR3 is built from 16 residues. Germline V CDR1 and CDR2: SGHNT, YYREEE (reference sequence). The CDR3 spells CASSTGQGVLVGELFF. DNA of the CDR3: TGTGCCAGCAGTACGGGACAGGGAGTCCTTGTAGGGGAGCTGTTTTTT.

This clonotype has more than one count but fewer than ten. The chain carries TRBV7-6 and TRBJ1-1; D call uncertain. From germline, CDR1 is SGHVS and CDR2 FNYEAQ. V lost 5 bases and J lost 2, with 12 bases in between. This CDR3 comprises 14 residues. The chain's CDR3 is CASSVLQINTEAFF. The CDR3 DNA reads TGTGCCAGCAGCGTGCTACAGATTAACACTGAAGCTTTCTTT. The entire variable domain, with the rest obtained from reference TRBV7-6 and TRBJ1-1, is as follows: GAGVSQSPRYKVTKRGQDVALRCDPISGHVSLYWYRQALGQGPEFLTYFNYEAQQDKSGLPNDRFSAERPEGSISTLTIQRTEQRDSAMYRCASSVLQINTEAFFGQGTRLTVV.

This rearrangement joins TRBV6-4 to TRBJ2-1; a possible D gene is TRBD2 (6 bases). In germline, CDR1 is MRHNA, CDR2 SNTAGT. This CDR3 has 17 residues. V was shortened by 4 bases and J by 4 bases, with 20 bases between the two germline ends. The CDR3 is CASSAHGGVAVYNEQFF. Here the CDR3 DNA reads TGTGCCAGCAGTGCCCACGGCGGGGTAGCGGTATACAATGAGCAGTTCTTC.

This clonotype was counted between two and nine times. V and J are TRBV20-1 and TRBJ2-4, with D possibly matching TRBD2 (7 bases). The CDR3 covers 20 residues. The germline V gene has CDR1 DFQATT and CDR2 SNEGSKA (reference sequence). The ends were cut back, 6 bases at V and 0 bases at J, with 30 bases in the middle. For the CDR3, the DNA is TGCAGTGCATTAGAGTGGGGGGCGGGAGTGTCGCAATTAGCCAAAAACATTCAGTACTTC. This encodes CSALEWGAGVSQLAKNIQYF.

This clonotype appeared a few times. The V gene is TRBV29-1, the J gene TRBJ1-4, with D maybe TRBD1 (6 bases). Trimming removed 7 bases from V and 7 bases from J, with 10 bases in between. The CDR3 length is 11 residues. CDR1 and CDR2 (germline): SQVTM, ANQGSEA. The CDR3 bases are TGCAGCGGCGGGGACACTGAAAAACTGTTTTTT. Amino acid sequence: CSGGDTEKLFF.

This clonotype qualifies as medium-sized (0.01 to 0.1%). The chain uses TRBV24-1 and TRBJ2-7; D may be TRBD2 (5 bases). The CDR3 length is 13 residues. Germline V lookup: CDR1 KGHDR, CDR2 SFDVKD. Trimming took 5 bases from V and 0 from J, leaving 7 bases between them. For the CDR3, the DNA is TGTGCCACCAGTGGCGACTACTCCTACGAGCAGTACTTC. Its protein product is CATSGDYSYEQYF.

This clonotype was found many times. CDR3 sequence (DNA): TGTGCCAGCTCACCACTCAGCTCCTACGAGCAGTACTTC. It codes for CASSPLSSYEQYF. This rearrangement joins TRBV18 to TRBJ2-7; D not certain. Deletions cut 1 base from V and 0 bases from J, with 4 bases between. This CDR3 has 13 amino acids. CDR1 is KGHSH, CDR2 LQKENI, per germline.

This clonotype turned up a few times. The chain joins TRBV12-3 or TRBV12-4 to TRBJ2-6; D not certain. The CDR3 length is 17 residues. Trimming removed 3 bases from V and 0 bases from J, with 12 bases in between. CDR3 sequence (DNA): TGTGCCAGCAGTTTGAAGGGCAGCAACTCTGGGGCCAACGTCCTGACTTTC. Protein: CASSLKGSNSGANVLTF.

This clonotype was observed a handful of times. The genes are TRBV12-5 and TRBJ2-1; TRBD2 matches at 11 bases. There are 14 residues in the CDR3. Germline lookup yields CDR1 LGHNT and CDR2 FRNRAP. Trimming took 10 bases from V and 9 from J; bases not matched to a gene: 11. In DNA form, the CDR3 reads TGTGCTACCCCTTTAGCGGGAGGGCGGGGTGAGCAGTTCTTC. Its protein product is CATPLAGGRGEQFF.

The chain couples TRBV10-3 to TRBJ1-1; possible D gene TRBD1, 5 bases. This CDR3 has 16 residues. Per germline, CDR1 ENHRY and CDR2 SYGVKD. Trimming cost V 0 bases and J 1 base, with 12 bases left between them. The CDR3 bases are TGTGCCATCAGTGAGTCAGGTGGGGCAGCGAACACTGAAGCTTTCTTT. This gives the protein CAISESGGAANTEAFF.

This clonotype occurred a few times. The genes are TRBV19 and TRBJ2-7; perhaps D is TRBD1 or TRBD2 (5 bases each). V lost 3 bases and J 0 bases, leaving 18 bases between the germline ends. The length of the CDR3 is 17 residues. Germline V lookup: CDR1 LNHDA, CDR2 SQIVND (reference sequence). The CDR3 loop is CASSMSGNRGDSYEQYF. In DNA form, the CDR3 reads TGTGCCAGTAGTATGTCCGGTAACCGAGGGGACTCCTACGAGCAGTACTTC.

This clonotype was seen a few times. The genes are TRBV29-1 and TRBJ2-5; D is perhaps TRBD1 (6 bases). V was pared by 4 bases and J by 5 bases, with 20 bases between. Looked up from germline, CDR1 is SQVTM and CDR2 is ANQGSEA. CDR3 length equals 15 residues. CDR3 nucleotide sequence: TGCAGCGTTGCTCGACAGGTGGGCTTGGTGGAGACCCAGTACTTC. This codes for CSVARQVGLVETQYF.

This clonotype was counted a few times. For the CDR3, the DNA is TGTGCCAGCAGCTCGGTAGCGGGAGACCCCAATGAGCAGTTCTTC. Translating gives CASSSVAGDPNEQFF. V is TRBV7-9 and J is TRBJ2-1, with 9 bases lining up with TRBD2. Germline V CDR1 and CDR2: SEHNR, FQNEAQ (reference sequence). V lost 4 bases and J lost 6; bases outside the gene matches: 7. The CDR3 has 15 amino acids. The full variable domain, its missing parts supplied by reference TRBV7-9 and TRBJ2-1, is DTGVSQNPRHKITKRGQNVTFRCDPISEHNRLYWYRQTLGQGPEFLTYFQNEAQLEKSRLLSDRFSAERPKGSFSTLEIQRTEQGDSAMYLCASSSVAGDPNEQFFGPGTRLTVL.

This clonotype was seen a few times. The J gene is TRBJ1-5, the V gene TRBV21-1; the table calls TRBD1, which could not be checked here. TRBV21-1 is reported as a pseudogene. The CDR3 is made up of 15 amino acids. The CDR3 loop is CANSPGGEGNQPQHF. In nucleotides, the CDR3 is TGTGCCAACTCGCCGGGGGGGGAAGGCAATCAGCCCCAGCATTTT.